These 4 T cell receptor beta chains were sequenced from one sample in a study of shared clonotypes between healthy human individuals. Repertoires were generated with immunoSEQ multiplex PCR, while TCRdb's copy carries only in-frame clones and drops some. In the table there are millions of clones, 85% to 95% of which are singletons. Sequencing was carried out using naive CD4+ T cells sorted from blood. The sample's subset: CD45RA+ positively selected. Receptors were obtained from a man aged 18 to 29 in good health.

The CDR3: CAWRPGRNIQYF. CDR3 nucleotides: TGTGCCTGGAGGCCAGGGCGAAACATTCAGTACTTC. The chain is built from TRBV30 and TRBJ2-4; a possible D gene is TRBD1 (5 bases). From germline, CDR1 is GTSNPN and CDR2 SVGIG (reference sequence). V lost 3 bases, J lost 6 bases, and 9 bases lay in between. This CDR3 is built from 12 residues.

Written as DNA, the CDR3 is TGTGCCAGCAGCTTGGGGGGGCTTGCGAACACTGAAGCTTTCTTT. This encodes CASSLGGLANTEAFF. This chain uses TRBV5-4 with TRBJ1-1; a possible D gene is TRBD1 (6 bases). Germline values: CDR1 SGHNT, CDR2 YYREEE (reference sequence). Trimming pared 0 bases from V and 1 base from J, leaving 10 bases between. The CDR3 has 15 residues.

The gene calls are TRBV6-1 and TRBJ1-6; 7 nucleotides line up with TRBD1. From germline, CDR1 is MNHNS and CDR2 SASEGT. V was pared by 3 bases and J by 4 bases, with 6 bases of the junction left unmatched. The CDR3 runs to 16 residues. The CDR3 DNA reads as TGTGCCAGCAGTGACCCAGGGACAGATTATAATTCACCCCTCCACTTT. Translated: CASSDPGTDYNSPLHF.

This chain joins TRBV15 and TRBJ1-2; no firm D call. The germline V gene encodes CDR1 LNHNV and CDR2 YYDKDF (reference sequence). This CDR3 contains 14 residues. Between the trimmed V and J ends, which lost 5 bases and 6 bases, there was a span of 16 bases. The DNA for the CDR3 is TGTGCCACCAGCTCTCCCCTGGTGGGGAATGGCTACACCTTC. This encodes CATSSPLVGNGYTF.